The 27 T cell receptor beta chains in this list originate from one sample, sequenced in a study of T and B cells in COVID-19 patients. Multiplex PCR with BIOMED2 TRB-A/B primer pools amplified TRB rearrangements. TCRdb redid the calling of the multiplex PCR reads with MiXCR, one entry per CDR3 protein. The sample records more than 15,000 distinct CDR3 sequences, about 26% being singletons. From blood, roughly 250-500 ng of genomic DNA served as TRB template. What was sequenced was blood. Source of these receptors: a human donor who had recovered from COVID-19.

The V call is TRBV7-6, the J call TRBJ2-1; 9 bases align to TRBD1. Germline CDR1 and CDR2: SGHVS and FNYEAQ. V trimming: 6 bases; J trimming: 8 bases; junction bases outside the gene matches: 5. This CDR3 is 13 amino acids long. This CDR3 reads CASRRTGEDEQFF. For the CDR3, the DNA is TGTGCCAGCAGACGGACAGGGGAGGATGAGCAGTTCTTC.

In its sample, this clonotype ranks as medium-sized. This sequence joins TRBV6-2 or TRBV6-3 and TRBJ2-2; 7 bases are a match to TRBD2. V lost 5 bases and J lost 0; bases outside the gene matches: 6. The CDR3 is 16 residues long. Germline V lookup: CDR1 MNHEY, CDR2 SVGEGT. The CDR3 region is CASSRGVVANTGELFF. The CDR3 bases are TGTGCCAGCAGTCGGGGGGTGGTCGCGAACACCGGGGAGCTGTTTTTT.

This clonotype rates as medium-sized. The CDR3 loop is CASSQTSGKADTQYF. The CDR3 nucleotides read TGTGCCAGCAGCCAGACTAGCGGGAAGGCAGATACGCAGTATTTT. The chain joins TRBV6-2 or TRBV6-3 to TRBJ2-3; TRBD2 aligns across 11 bases. The V gene's germline CDR1 is MNHEY and CDR2 SVGEGT. V lost 6 bases, J lost 4 bases, and 6 bases stayed unmatched. The CDR3 is 15 residues long.

There are many counts of this clonotype. The chain recombines TRBV6-5 with TRBJ1-2, with D unresolved. The length of the CDR3 is 11 residues. Per germline, CDR1 MNHEY and CDR2 SVGAGI. Trimming shortened V by 8 bases and J by 8 bases, and 12 bases separated the two germline ends. The DNA for the CDR3 is TGTGCCAGCTTTAGTCTCTCGGGCTACACCTTC. It is translated as CASFSLSGYTF.

In this sample, this clonotype turned up many times. The chain joins TRBV10-3 to TRBJ2-7; D ambiguous. The CDR3 is made up of 13 amino acids. Per germline, CDR1 ENHRY and CDR2 SYGVKD. Trimming pared 3 bases from V and 1 base from J, leaving 7 bases between. The CDR3 bases are TGTGCCATCAGTGAACCAGGTTCCTACGAGCAGTACTTC. Residues: CAISEPGSYEQYF.

This clonotype is medium-sized in the sample. The rearrangement uses TRBV29-1 and TRBJ1-5; possibly TRBD1 for D (5 bases). The V end lost 6 bases, the J end lost 4 bases, and 16 bases lay between the germline ends. The CDR3 contains 14 residues. Germline V gives CDR1 SQVTM, CDR2 ANQGSEA. The CDR3 DNA sequence: TGCAGCGTCACGGGTGGGGAGGGGAATCAGCCCCAGCATTTT. The encoded protein is CSVTGGEGNQPQHF.

This clonotype was detected ten times or more. The chain links TRBV6-5 to TRBJ2-7, with 11 bases that match TRBD1. CDR1 is MNHEY, CDR2 SVGAGI, per germline. Trimming removed 8 bases from V and 2 bases from J; junction bases left unmatched: 2. This CDR3 contains 13 residues. The CDR3 coding sequence is TGTGCCAGCGGGGACAGGGGGGCCTACGAGCAGTACTTC. Its protein product is CASGDRGAYEQYF.

This clonotype was detected ten times or more. The CDR3 loop is CASSPASGERQYF. For the CDR3, the DNA is TGTGCCAGCTCACCTGCATCGGGGGAGAGACAGTATTTT. The chain joins TRBV18 to TRBJ2-3; weak D call: TRBD2 (6 bases). This CDR3 spans 13 amino acids. Germline V lookup: CDR1 KGHSH, CDR2 LQKENI. Trimming left V 3 bases short and J 12 bases short, with 16 bases between.

This chain connects TRBV11-2 to TRBJ1-1, with 8 bases fitting TRBD1. V was clipped by 2 bases and J by 5 bases; unmatched bases: 7. The CDR3 has 15 amino acids. Germline V lookup: CDR1 SGHAT, CDR2 FQNNGV. For the CDR3, the DNA is TGTGCCAGCAGCTTATCCACAGGGGGAAGGACTGAAGCTTTCTTT. Its translation is CASSLSTGGRTEAFF.

This clonotype has a handful of counts. The CDR3 nucleotides read TGTGCCAGCAGCTTCTGGACAGGGGACTGGGACACCTTC. Translation: CASSFWTGDWDTF. This chain connects TRBV6-1 to TRBJ1-2; 9 nucleotides match TRBD1. CDR1 MNHNS and CDR2 SASEGT come from the germline V gene. Unmatched junction bases numbered 11, after V lost 6 bases and J lost 12 bases. This CDR3 spans 13 amino acids.

This clonotype was observed at least ten times. V is TRBV12-3 or TRBV12-4 and J is TRBJ2-7; D is perhaps TRBD2 (5 bases). CDR3 length: 13 amino acids. Trimming cost V 3 bases and J 2 bases, with 8 bases left between them. This CDR3 reads CASSLAGPYEQYF. In nucleotides, the CDR3 is TGTGCCAGCAGTTTGGCGGGCCCCTACGAGCAGTACTTC.

As concerns this clonotype: Since a much larger clone is just one base distant, this may be a read error. The conserved closing phenylalanine or tryptophan is absent in this CDR3, likely reflecting a read error. V and J are TRBV15 and TRBJ2-5; 8 bases are shared with TRBD1. CDR1 and CDR2 from the germline V gene are LNHNV and YYDKDF (reference sequence). The CDR3 has 13 amino acids. The trim removed 3 bases at V and 5 bases at J, leaving 2 bases unmatched. CDR3 protein: CATSSDRGETQYS. The CDR3 DNA reads as TGTGCCACCAGCAGCGACAGGGGCGAGACCCAGTACTCC.

This clonotype is medium-sized (0.01 to 0.1%). CDR3 in DNA: TGTGCCAGTAGTGCGGACAGGGGGAAGGACTATGGCTACACCTTC. Protein product: CASSADRGKDYGYTF. The rearrangement uses TRBV19 and TRBJ1-2; 10 bases fit TRBD1. CDR1 and CDR2 (germline): LNHDA, SQIVND (reference sequence). CDR3 length: 15 residues. With V trimmed by 5 bases and J by 3 bases, 6 bases remained unmatched.

This chain joins TRBV24-1 and TRBJ2-7; D remains unclear. Trimming pared 8 bases from V and 2 bases from J, leaving 15 bases between. The CDR3 is 14 amino acids. Germline lookup yields CDR1 KGHDR and CDR2 SFDVKD. CDR3 DNA: TGTGCCACCATTGACCAAAAACCACCCTACGAGCAGTACTTC. Its protein is CATIDQKPPYEQYF.

V gene TRBV6-2 or TRBV6-3 combines with J gene TRBJ2-5; 10 bases agree with TRBD2. The J segment lost 0 bases and the V segment lost 1 base, leaving 5 bases of the junction unmatched. Germline V gene lookup returns CDR1 MNHEY and CDR2 SVGEGT. The CDR3 contains 17 residues. The CDR3 protein is CASSYFLLAGYQETQYF. In DNA form, the CDR3 reads TGTGCCAGCAGTTACTTTCTACTAGCGGGGTACCAAGAGACCCAGTACTTC.

As to this clonotype: A much larger clonotype is one base distant, so this may be a read error. V usage is TRBV27 and J usage is TRBJ2-7; 7 nucleotides line up with TRBD1. Looked up from germline, CDR1 is MNHEY and CDR2 is SMNVEV (reference sequence). The CDR3 runs 17 residues. The CDR3 loop is CASSPSGQGVGPREQNF. CDR3 nucleotide sequence: TGTGCCAGCAGCCCTTCAGGGCAGGGGGTCGGTCCCAGGGAGCAGAACTTC.

By share of the sample, this clonotype is medium-sized. This rearrangement joins TRBV6-2 or TRBV6-3 to TRBJ2-3, with TRBD1 identical over 9 bases. The CDR3 extends over 15 amino acids. In germline, CDR1 is MNHEY, CDR2 SVGEGT. V lost 7 bases and J lost 1; bases outside the gene matches: 6. CDR3: CASTQRTGGTDTQYF. In DNA form, the CDR3 reads TGTGCCAGCACACAACGGACAGGGGGCACAGATACGCAGTATTTT.

This rearrangement joins TRBV4-3 to TRBJ1-1; D perhaps matches TRBD1 (5 bases). Per germline, CDR1 LGHNA and CDR2 YSLEER. Trimming removed 3 bases at V and 3 bases at J, with 14 bases between. This CDR3 has 15 amino acids. The CDR3 DNA sequence: TGCGCCAGCAGCCAGGAGGGAGGGGAATACACTGAAGCTTTCTTT. It encodes CASSQEGGEYTEAFF.

This clonotype ranks as medium-sized. The chain joins TRBV29-1 to TRBJ1-2, with D perhaps TRBD1 (5 bases). Germline V gene sequence: CDR1 SQVTM, CDR2 ANQGSEA. The CDR3 consists of 12 residues. V was clipped by 2 bases and J by 5 bases, with 9 bases between them. CDR3 bases: TGCAGCGTTGAATCGACAGAGTATGGCTACACCTTC. Its protein is CSVESTEYGYTF.

This clonotype was detected only a few times. The chain recombines TRBV7-9 with TRBJ2-5; 9 bases map to TRBD1. The germline V gene encodes CDR1 SEHNR and CDR2 FQNEAQ (reference sequence). The CDR3 runs to 15 residues. The V and J ends lost 9 bases and 5 bases, in that order; junction bases with no gene match: 13. CDR3 nucleotides: TGTGCCAGAAGGCCCGGACAGGGGAGTCGGGAGACCCAGTACTTC. This sequence encodes CARRPGQGSRETQYF.

This clonotype was observed a few times. The CDR3 loop reads CASSPPGLLNTGELFF. The CDR3 coding sequence is TGTGCCAGCAGCCCCCCGGGACTCTTAAACACCGGGGAGCTGTTTTTT. V is TRBV7-2 and J is TRBJ2-2, with a tentative D call TRBD2 (6 bases). This CDR3 region has 16 residues. V was clipped by 5 bases and J by 2 bases, with 15 bases between them. Germline CDR1 SGHTA, CDR2 FQGNSA.

This clonotype was detected ten times or more. The chain couples TRBV6-5 to TRBJ1-5; D is perhaps TRBD1 (5 bases). The length of the CDR3 is 13 residues. Trimming stripped 5 bases from V and 1 base from J, with 6 bases between. Germline-derived CDR1 and CDR2 are MNHEY and SVGAGI. This CDR3 reads CASSRGSNQPQHF. CDR3 DNA sequence: TGTGCCAGCAGTCGGGGGAGCAATCAGCCCCAGCATTTT.

V gene TRBV18 combines with J gene TRBJ2-2, with 8 positions matching TRBD1. The CDR3 extends over 17 amino acids. The V gene end was trimmed by 4 bases and the J gene end by 0 bases; junction bases not matched to a gene: 7. Germline V gene lookup returns CDR1 KGHSH and CDR2 LQKENI. CDR3 region: CASSLRKGQANTGELFF. In DNA form, the CDR3 reads TGTGCCAGCTCACTTCGGAAGGGACAGGCGAACACCGGGGAGCTGTTTTTT.

This clonotype qualifies as medium-sized. The V and J genes are TRBV29-1 and TRBJ1-1, with D perhaps TRBD1 (5 bases). The V gene's germline CDR1 is SQVTM and CDR2 ANQGSEA. The CDR3 totals 13 residues. The V end lost 3 bases, the J end lost 6 bases, and 14 bases lay between the germline ends. CDR3 sequence: CSVEEGPAAEAFF. CDR3 coding DNA: TGCAGCGTTGAGGAGGGGCCCGCGGCTGAAGCTTTCTTT.

The rearrangement uses TRBV4-3 and TRBJ1-4; D possibly corresponds to TRBD1 (6 bases). Germline V gene lookup returns CDR1 LGHNA and CDR2 YSLEER. CDR3 length equals 16 residues. The V end was cut by 0 bases, the J end by 3 bases, with 11 bases between. The CDR3 region is CASSQEQQGPNEKLFF. The CDR3 region has the DNA TGCGCCAGCAGCCAAGAACAACAGGGCCCTAATGAAAAACTGTTTTTT.

This clonotype was detected a few times. CDR3 nucleotide sequence: TGTGCCAGTAGAGGGGCGGCTAGCGGGGATGAGGAGCAGTTCTTC. Amino acids: CASRGAASGDEEQFF. V and J are TRBV19 and TRBJ2-1; 9 positions match TRBD2. Germline trimming cut 6 bases from V and 10 bases from J; bases unmatched to any gene: 13. This CDR3 comprises 15 residues. Germline lookup yields CDR1 LNHDA and CDR2 SQIVND (reference sequence).

J is TRBJ2-5 and V is TRBV10-2, with D unresolved. Per the germline V gene, CDR1 is WSHSY and CDR2 is SAAADI. The CDR3 runs to 16 residues. Trimming left V 0 bases short and J 2 bases short, with 13 bases between. In DNA, the CDR3 is TGCGCCAGCAGTGAGTCTCATAGGAGAATTCAAGAGACCCAGTACTTC. Translating it yields CASSESHRRIQETQYF.